The 21 T cell receptor beta chains listed next were all sequenced from one sample in a study of T cells in Graves' hyperthyroidism and ophthalmopathy. Amplified TCR beta CDR3 regions came from RNA transcripts. The TCR CDR3 first-round RT-PCR relied on the HTBI primer set. MiXCR, run by TCRdb on the multiplex PCR reads, gives a single entry per CDR3 protein. The table lists under 400,000 distinct CDR3 sequences, 12% to 15% of them singletons. The material sequenced was blood. These receptors were taken from a woman in her sixties with Graves' ophthalmopathy.

In this sample, this clonotype turned up a few times. V gene TRBV12-5 combines with J gene TRBJ2-1; D is unresolved. This CDR3 comprises 12 residues. Germline assignment: CDR1 LGHNT and CDR2 FRNRAP. Trimming shortened V by 5 bases and J by 9 bases, and 11 bases separated the two germline ends. The CDR3 nucleotides read TGTGCTAGTGGTCCCCCATCGGGTGAGCAGTTCTTC. Protein sequence: CASGPPSGEQFF.

This clonotype has at least ten counts. V usage is TRBV2 and J usage is TRBJ2-1, with 10 positions matching TRBD2. With 8 bases clipped from V and 0 bases from J, the junction kept 13 bases outside the gene matches. This CDR3 is built from 18 residues. Per the germline V gene, CDR1 is SNHLY and CDR2 is FYNNEI. The DNA of the CDR3 is TGTGCCAGCGCCGTTGCCACTTCTAGCGGGAGCTCCTACAATGAGCAGTTCTTC. Translated, it gives CASAVATSSGSSYNEQFF.

The rearrangement uses TRBV6-1 and TRBJ2-3; TRBD2 is a possible D gene (5 bases). Trimming took 6 bases from V and 4 from J, leaving 14 bases between them. Germline V gene lookup returns CDR1 MNHNS and CDR2 SASEGT. CDR3 length equals 14 residues. CDR3 DNA sequence: TGTGCCAGCAGCCCCTCAGAGGGTCCAGATACGCAGTATTTT. Translated, it gives CASSPSEGPDTQYF.

This clonotype showed up many times. The chain recombines TRBV7-2 with TRBJ2-5, with 9 nucleotides matching TRBD1. The J segment lost 5 bases and the V segment lost 0 bases, leaving 7 bases of the junction unmatched. The CDR3 has 16 amino acids. Germline CDR1 is SGHTA and CDR2 is FQGNSA. Here the CDR3 DNA reads TGTGCCAGCAGCTTAGCGGGAGGACAGGGGACGGAGACCCAGTACTTC. Translating gives CASSLAGGQGTETQYF.

This clonotype was recorded at least ten times. V usage is TRBV28 and J usage is TRBJ2-5; no clear D. The germline CDR1 and CDR2 sequences are MDHEN and SYDVKM. V was shortened by 2 bases and J by 1 base, with 5 bases between the two germline ends. This CDR3 has 13 residues. The CDR3 DNA sequence: TGTGCCAGCAGTTTAGGGTTCCAAGAGACCCAGTACTTC. Protein: CASSLGFQETQYF.

This clonotype occurred many times. The chain uses TRBV11-2 and TRBJ2-7; 9 bases map to TRBD2. The CDR3 is 14 residues long. CDR1 is SGHAT, CDR2 FQNNGV, per germline. Trimming took 6 bases from V and 1 from J; bases not matched to a gene: 4. The CDR3: CASRPRGGSYEQYF. As DNA, the CDR3 is TGTGCCAGCAGGCCGCGGGGGGGGTCCTACGAGCAGTACTTC.

The V gene is TRBV19, the J gene TRBJ2-5; 8 positions match TRBD1. CDR1 and CDR2 from the germline V gene are LNHDA and SQIVND (reference sequence). The CDR3 spans 15 residues. J gave up 3 bases and V 5 bases, and 8 bases lay outside the gene matches. In DNA, the CDR3 is TGTGCCAGTAGTCCGACCTCGACAGGGGAAGAGACCCAGTACTTC. Its protein product is CASSPTSTGEETQYF.

The rearrangement links TRBV7-4 to TRBJ2-3; D might be TRBD1 or TRBD2, each matching 5 bases. CDR3 size: 15 residues. Trimming shortened V by 4 bases and J by 0 bases, and 11 bases separated the two germline ends. The germline gives CDR1 SGHVT, CDR2 SQSDAQ. CDR3 protein: CASSWDEASTDTQYF. The CDR3 DNA reads TGTGCCAGCAGCTGGGACGAGGCCAGCACAGATACGCAGTATTTT.

This clonotype has ten or more counts. J is TRBJ2-3 and V is TRBV5-1, with 9 bases aligning to TRBD2. V shed 4 bases and J 2 bases; nucleotides not matched to a gene: 17. The CDR3 sequence is 19 residues long. Germline V gene sequence: CDR1 SGHRS, CDR2 YFSETQ. CDR3 loop: CASSLPPAGGERYTDTQYF. In DNA form, the CDR3 reads TGCGCCAGCAGCCTCCCCCCGGCGGGAGGGGAGCGTTACACAGATACGCAGTATTTT.

The V call is TRBV11-2, the J call TRBJ2-6; D uncertain. Germline CDR1 is SGHAT and CDR2 is FQNNGV. V lost 1 base and J lost 0, with 7 bases in between. This CDR3 has 16 residues. DNA for the CDR3: TGTGCCAGCAGCTTAGGGCCAGGCTCTGGGGCCAACGTCCTGACTTTC. It encodes CASSLGPGSGANVLTF.

At least ten counts were recorded for this clonotype. This rearrangement joins TRBV28 to TRBJ2-1; either TRBD1 or TRBD2 may supply D (5 bases each). In germline, CDR1 is MDHEN, CDR2 SYDVKM. Trimming removed 6 bases at V and 5 bases at J, with 11 bases between. The CDR3 covers 13 residues. CDR3 DNA: TGTGCCAGCAGACAACTAGGGGACAATGAGCAGTTCTTC. Its translation is CASRQLGDNEQFF.

This clonotype was seen ten or more times. The rearrangement uses TRBV27 and TRBJ2-1, with TRBD2 matching 11 bases. The CDR3 has 15 amino acids. V was pared by 4 bases and J by 4 bases, with 3 bases of the junction left unmatched. CDR1 is MNHEY and CDR2 is SMNVEV in the germline V gene (reference sequence). As DNA, the CDR3 is TGTGCCAGCAGTTCACTAGCGGGAGAATACAATGAGCAGTTCTTC. Translation gives CASSSLAGEYNEQFF.

There are many counts of this clonotype. The rearrangement uses TRBV5-1 and TRBJ2-1, with D maybe TRBD2 (6 bases). Germline assignment: CDR1 SGHRS and CDR2 YFSETQ. The CDR3 has 14 residues. Trimming pared 4 bases from V and 9 bases from J, leaving 17 bases between. CDR3 region: CASSILEGLGEQFF. CDR3 nucleotides: TGCGCCAGCAGCATACTGGAGGGCCTCGGTGAGCAGTTCTTC.

This clonotype was detected only a few times. This sequence joins TRBV10-3 and TRBJ1-5, with unresolved D. V lost 3 bases and J lost 2, with 14 bases in between. Germline V CDR1 and CDR2: ENHRY, SYGVKD. The CDR3 length is 16 residues. CDR3 residues: CAISDSTPTGNQPQHF. In DNA, the CDR3 is TGTGCCATCAGTGATTCGACACCCACGGGCAATCAGCCCCAGCATTTT.

The table lists this clonotype with many counts. The rearrangement links TRBV9 to TRBJ1-6; a possible D gene is TRBD1 (6 bases). The ends were cut back, 3 bases at V and 1 base at J, with 8 bases in the middle. CDR3 length: 15 residues. Per germline, CDR1 SGDLS and CDR2 YYNGEE. DNA for the CDR3: TGTGCCAGCAGCGAGGGGGGATCCTATAATTCACCCCTCCACTTT. Its protein product is CASSEGGSYNSPLHF.

In this sample, this clonotype turned up a few times. The chain combines TRBV5-4 with TRBJ2-3; 13 bases are a match to TRBD2. The ends lost 0 bases at V and 5 bases at J; junction bases unmatched: 6. This CDR3 spans 17 amino acids. Germline V CDR1 and CDR2: SGHNT, YYREEE (reference sequence). This chain's CDR3 is CASSLEQTSGRRDTQYF. The CDR3 nucleotides read TGTGCCAGCAGCTTGGAGCAGACTAGCGGGAGGAGAGATACGCAGTATTTT.

This clonotype was picked up a small number of times. This chain joins TRBV20-1 and TRBJ2-3; maybe TRBD1 (6 bases). Germline V gives CDR1 DFQATT, CDR2 SNEGSKA (reference sequence). This CDR3 has 12 amino acids. In DNA form, the CDR3 reads TGCAGCGTTGAAGTACAGGGAGATACGCAGTATTTT. Its protein product is CSVEVQGDTQYF.

This clonotype was detected many times. The chain employs TRBV7-9 and TRBJ2-7; no clear D. The CDR3 has 11 amino acids. With 4 bases removed from V and 7 bases from J, the gap between germline ends came to 8 bases. Germline CDR1 is SEHNR and CDR2 is FQNEAQ (reference sequence). CDR3 sequence: CASSSPREQYF. DNA of the CDR3: TGTGCCAGCAGCTCGCCGAGAGAGCAGTACTTC.

This clonotype was seen at least ten times. The V and J genes are TRBV30 and TRBJ2-6; D gene unclear. This CDR3 is 14 amino acids long. Germline V gene sequence: CDR1 GTSNPN, CDR2 SVGIG (reference sequence). Between the trimmed V and J ends, which lost 2 bases and 1 base, there was a span of 6 bases. The CDR3 protein is CAWSSPSGANVLTF. In DNA, the CDR3 is TGTGCCTGGAGTTCCCCATCTGGGGCCAACGTCCTGACTTTC. The variable domain in full, with the rest retrieved from reference TRBV30 and TRBJ2-6, is SQTIHQWPATLVQPVGSPLSLECTVEGTSNPNLYWYRQAAGRGLQLLFYSVGIGQISSEVPQNLSASRPQDRQFILSSKKLLLSDSGFYLCAWSSPSGANVLTFGAGSRLTVL.

V and J are TRBV6-5 and TRBJ1-5; D is ambiguous. The V end was cut by 3 bases, the J end by 11 bases, with 17 bases between. Germline assignment: CDR1 MNHEY and CDR2 SVGAGI. The CDR3 spans 14 residues. The chain's CDR3 is CASSYSYAYSTQHF. CDR3 sequence (DNA): TGTGCCAGCAGTTATTCCTACGCCTATTCGACCCAGCATTTT.

The chain employs TRBV11-3 and TRBJ1-1, with D unclear. Trimming cost V 1 base and J 2 bases, with 11 bases left between them. The CDR3 is 15 amino acids. The germline gives CDR1 SGHNT, CDR2 YENEEA. The CDR3 reads CASSLAWGSNTEAFF. CDR3 bases: TGTGCCAGCAGCTTAGCGTGGGGATCTAACACTGAAGCTTTCTTT. The full variable domain, completed using reference TRBV11-3 and TRBJ1-1, is EAGVVQSPRYKIIEKKQPVAFWCNPISGHNTLYWYLQNLGQGPELLIRYENEEAVDDSQLPKDRFSAERLKGVDSTLKIQPAELGDSAVYLCASSLAWGSNTEAFFGQGTRLTVV.